These 11 T cell receptor beta chains were sequenced from one sample in a study of beta chain features in type 1 diabetes (dated by TCRdb to about 2018). The library was produced with the immunoSEQ multiplex PCR assay. All of the isolated RNA was reverse transcribed with the High Capacity cDNA Reverse Transcription Kit, so expressed TCRB transcripts were sequenced. Drawn from immuneACCESS, this table holds only the in-frame rearrangements with V and J called that TCRdb kept. Clones are partly lost; checked studies trace under half to an unresolved V gene and leave the rest unexplained. This sample gives about 900,000 clones in total; around a sixth of them show up just once. The ten largest account for 0.02% to 0.025% of the sample. Material for sequencing was naive CD4+ T cells from blood. In light of the paper, this sample's cell subset or site label describes: true naive CD4+ T cells. Every receptor here comes from a woman aged 18-30 years in good health.

The chain couples TRBV5-1 to TRBJ2-5, with 7 bases fitting TRBD1. With the DNA end fitting TRBJ2-7 better, the J assignment may be wrong. CDR1 and CDR2 (germline): SGHRS, YFSETQ. The CDR3 loop spans 18 amino acids. The DNA of the CDR3 is TGCGCCAGCAGCTTGGCCAGCCAACCGGGACAGCGATTCTACGAGCAGTACTTC. It is translated as CASSLASQPGQRFYEQYF.

This chain links TRBV2 with TRBJ1-5; D is uncertain. The V and J ends lost 4 bases and 3 bases respectively, with 10 bases between them. Per germline, CDR1 SNHLY and CDR2 FYNNEI. The CDR3 has 14 amino acids. In DNA, the CDR3 is TGTGCCAGCAGTGGTGCGGGCGTCAATCAGCCCCAGCATTTT. This gives the protein CASSGAGVNQPQHF.

V is TRBV7-2 and J is TRBJ2-3; TRBD2 agrees at 11 bases. J lost 8 bases, V lost 5 bases, and 12 bases had no gene match. Germline V gene data show CDR1 as SGHTA and CDR2 as FQGNSA. CDR3 length equals 16 residues. CDR3 region: CASSILAGAGGSTQYF. The DNA of the CDR3 is TGTGCCAGCAGCATACTAGCGGGAGCGGGCGGAAGTACGCAGTATTTT. The complete variable domain, with remaining parts taken from reference TRBV7-2 and TRBJ2-3, reads GAGVSQSPSNKVTEKGKDVELRCDPISGHTALYWYRQSLGQGLEFLIYFQGNSAPDKSGLPSDRFSAERTGGSVSTLTIQRTQQEDSAVYLCASSILAGAGGSTQYFGPGTRLTVL.

V and J are TRBV4-3 and TRBJ2-3; D is perhaps TRBD1 or TRBD2 (5 bases each). The CDR3 loop spans 18 amino acids. Trimming took 2 bases from V and 4 from J, leaving 22 bases between them. CDR1 and CDR2 (germline): LGHNA, YSLEER. CDR3 amino acids: CASSQYALGESTADTQYF. CDR3 nucleotides: TGCGCCAGCAGCCAATATGCTTTGGGGGAGAGTACAGCAGATACGCAGTATTTT.

The chain employs TRBV5-8 and TRBJ2-1, with 7 bases aligning to TRBD2. The CDR3 totals 15 residues. V was pared by 4 bases and J by 4 bases, with 8 bases of the junction left unmatched. Germline lookup yields CDR1 SGHTS and CDR2 YDEGEE. DNA of the CDR3: TGTGCCAGCAGCCAGAGCGGGACTCAATACAATGAGCAGTTCTTC. Protein: CASSQSGTQYNEQFF.

Only a few counts were recorded for this clone. This rearrangement joins TRBV28 to TRBJ2-7, with D perhaps TRBD2 (5 bases). The CDR3 covers 16 residues. Germline V gene lookup returns CDR1 MDHEN and CDR2 SYDVKM. Trimming removed 4 bases from V and 5 bases from J, with 21 bases in between. DNA of the CDR3: TGTGCCAGCAGTTCCGTGTGGGTGTCGGGGAACCACGAGCAGTACTTC. Residues: CASSSVWVSGNHEQYF.

The chain employs TRBV10-3 and TRBJ1-1; 7 nucleotides match TRBD1. V was clipped by 8 bases and J by 3 bases; unmatched bases: 12. Germline V gene lookup returns CDR1 ENHRY and CDR2 SYGVKD. The CDR3 length is 15 residues. Here the CDR3 DNA reads TGTGCCATCGTTCCAGGGGGTACTAGGTACACTGAAGCTTTCTTT. It specifies CAIVPGGTRYTEAFF.

The chain is built from TRBV18 and TRBJ1-2; D ambiguous. CDR1 is KGHSH, CDR2 LQKENI, per germline. Trimming removed 6 bases from V and 5 bases from J, with 19 bases in between. The CDR3 length is 15 residues. The CDR3 loop reads CASSPASNRKYGYTF. CDR3 sequence (DNA): TGTGCCAGCTCCCCCGCTTCCAATCGGAAATATGGCTACACCTTC.

This clone was detected only a few times. The CDR3 protein is CASSPVLGVANVLTF. Here the CDR3 DNA reads TGTGCCAGCAGCCCCGTGTTGGGGGTGGCCAACGTCCTGACTTTC. The rearrangement links TRBV11-1 to TRBJ2-6; D is possibly TRBD1 or TRBD2 (5 bases each). Germline CDR1 SGHAT, CDR2 FQDESV (reference sequence). The CDR3 consists of 15 residues. The germline V and J ends were trimmed by 5 bases and 6 bases, with 14 bases remaining between them.

The chain is built from TRBV2 and TRBJ2-4; tentative D call: TRBD1 (5 bases). With 5 bases removed from V and 2 bases from J, the gap between germline ends came to 10 bases. The CDR3 consists of 14 residues. The germline CDR1 and CDR2 sequences are SNHLY and FYNNEI. The CDR3 region is CASSRTGPKNIQYF. The DNA of the CDR3 is TGTGCCAGCAGTCGAACAGGACCCAAAAACATTCAGTACTTC.

The chain combines TRBV7-2 with TRBJ1-2, with D hard to call. V was pared by 5 bases and J by 3 bases, with 19 bases between. This CDR3 has 16 amino acids. Germline values: CDR1 SGHTA, CDR2 FQGNSA. The DNA for the CDR3 is TGTGCCAGCAGCCCACATATTTACACGGACGACTATGGCTACACCTTC. Its protein is CASSPHIYTDDYGYTF.